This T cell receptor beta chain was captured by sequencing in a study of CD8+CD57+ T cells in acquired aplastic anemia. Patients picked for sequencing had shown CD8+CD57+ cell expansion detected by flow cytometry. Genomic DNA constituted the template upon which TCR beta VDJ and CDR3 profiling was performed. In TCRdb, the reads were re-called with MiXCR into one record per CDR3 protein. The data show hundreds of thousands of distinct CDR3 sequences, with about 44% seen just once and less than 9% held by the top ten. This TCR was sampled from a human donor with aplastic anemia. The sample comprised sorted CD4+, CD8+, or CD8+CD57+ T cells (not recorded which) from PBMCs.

The CDR3 reads CASSSRDYQETQYF. CDR3 sequence (DNA): TGTGCCAGCAGCTCCCGGGACTACCAAGAGACCCAGTACTTC. This sequence joins TRBV6-2 or TRBV6-3 and TRBJ2-5; D perhaps matches TRBD2 (6 bases). This CDR3 is built from 14 residues. The V gene lost 6 bases and the J gene lost 0 bases, with 11 bases spanning the gap. The germline V gene encodes CDR1 MNHEY and CDR2 SVGEGT.